This T cell receptor (beta chain) was sequenced in a study of tumor and adjacent non-tumor tissue in lung cancer. TCRbeta libraries were built with three rounds of nested PCR, modified from ARM-PCR. TCRdb re-analysed the multiplex PCR reads in MiXCR, keeping a single row per CDR3 protein. Of 120,000 or so distinct CDR3 sequences listed, over 75% are singletons. Germline loops: CDR1 MDHEN, CDR2 SYDVKM. CDR3 length: 15 amino acids. The template was RNA from unsorted bulk tissue. This clonotype appeared a single time. The junction does not match germline at one end; this may be a read error. This TCR was sampled from a man between 65 and 85 years old with non-small cell lung cancer. The chain employs TRBV28 and TRBJ1-6, with no clear D. Sequences were obtained from lung tumor tissue. The CDR3 sequence is CTSSLYRGRNSPLHF. As DNA, the CDR3 is TGTACCAGCAGTTTATATCGGGGTCGGAATTCGCCCCTCCACTTT. Drawing the rest from reference TRBV28 and TRBJ1-6, the complete variable domain is DVKVTQSSRYLVKRTGEKVFLECVQDMDHENMFWYRQDPGLGLRLIYFSYDVKMKEKGDIPEGYSVSREKKERFSLILESASTNQTSMYLCTSSLYRGRNSPLHFGNGTRLTVT.